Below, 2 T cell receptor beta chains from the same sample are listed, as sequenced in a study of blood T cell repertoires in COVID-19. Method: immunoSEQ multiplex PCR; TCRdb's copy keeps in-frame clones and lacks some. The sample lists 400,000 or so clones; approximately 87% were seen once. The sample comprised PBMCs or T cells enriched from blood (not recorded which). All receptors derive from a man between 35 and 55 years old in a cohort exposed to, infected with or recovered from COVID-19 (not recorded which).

CDR3 bases: TGTGCCAGCAGCCGACAGGTTCCTACTAATGAAAAACTGTTTTTT. Translation: CASSRQVPTNEKLFF. The chain recombines TRBV6-5 with TRBJ1-4; perhaps TRBD1 as D (6 bases). This CDR3 spans 15 amino acids. V lost 6 bases and J lost 2, with 13 bases in between. Per germline, CDR1 MNHEY and CDR2 SVGAGI.

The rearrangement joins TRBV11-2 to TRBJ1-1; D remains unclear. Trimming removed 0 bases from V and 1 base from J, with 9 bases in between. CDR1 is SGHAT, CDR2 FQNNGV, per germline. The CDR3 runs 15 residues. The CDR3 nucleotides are TGTGCCAGCAGCTTAGATTTCGCGGAGAACACTGAAGCTTTCTTT. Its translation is CASSLDFAENTEAFF.